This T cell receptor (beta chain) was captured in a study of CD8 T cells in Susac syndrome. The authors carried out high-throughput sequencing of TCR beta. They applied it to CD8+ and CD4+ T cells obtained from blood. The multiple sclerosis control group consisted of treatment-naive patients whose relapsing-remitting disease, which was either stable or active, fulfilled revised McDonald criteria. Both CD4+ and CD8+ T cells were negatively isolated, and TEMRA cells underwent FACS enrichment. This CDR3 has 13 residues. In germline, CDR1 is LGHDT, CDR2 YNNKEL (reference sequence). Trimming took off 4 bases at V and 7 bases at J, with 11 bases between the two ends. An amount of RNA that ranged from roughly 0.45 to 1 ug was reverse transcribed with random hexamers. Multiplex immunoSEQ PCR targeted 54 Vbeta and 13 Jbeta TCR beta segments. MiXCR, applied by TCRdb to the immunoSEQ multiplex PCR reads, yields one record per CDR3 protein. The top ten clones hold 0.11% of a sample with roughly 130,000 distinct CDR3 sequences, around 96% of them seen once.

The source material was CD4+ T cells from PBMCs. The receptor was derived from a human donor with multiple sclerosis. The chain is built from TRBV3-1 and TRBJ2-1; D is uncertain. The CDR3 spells CASSRATYNEQFF. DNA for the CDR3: TGTGCCAGCAGCCGAGCCACGTATAATGAGCAGTTCTTC.